This is a list of T cell receptor beta chains from one sample in a study of cytotoxic CD8 clonotypes in ibrutinib-treated CLL. Assay: immunoSEQ multiplex PCR; the TCRdb copy retains only in-frame clones and omits some. The table lists 130,000 or so clones, approximately 80% of them singletons, with around 30% in the top ten. This material consisted of PBMCs, taken after 12 months of ibrutinib treatment. These receptors came from a human donor with chronic lymphocytic leukemia. CDR3s include the opening cysteine and the closing phenylalanine or tryptophan. D genes are given only for firm matches. Expanded clones are given a class, and other clones once, few, many or no size at all.

d_call j_call clone_size v_call cdr3_nt cdr3_aa
TRBD1 TRBJ2-7 - TRBV19 TGTGCCAGTAGTCCGGGACAGGGGGCCTACGAGCAGTACTTC CASSPGQGAYEQYF
- TRBJ1-1 few TRBV9 TGTGCCAGCGGAAGCAGTAACACTGAAGCTTTCTTT CASGSSNTEAFF
TRBD1 TRBJ2-6 - TRBV5-6 TGTGCCAGCAGCCCCCGGGACAGGGTCGGTGGGGCCAACGTCCTGACTTTC CASSPRDRVGGANVLTF
TRBD1 TRBJ2-1 - TRBV5-6 TGTGCCAGCAGCCGTTTTGACAGGGACAATGAGCAGTTCTTC CASSRFDRDNEQFF
TRBD2 TRBJ2-7 - TRBV7-2 TGTGCCAGCAGCTTGGCGACTAGCGGCCTTTCCTACGAGCAGTACTTC CASSLATSGLSYEQYF
- TRBJ2-5 - TRBV6-5 TGTGCCAGCAGCCCGACAGTAGAGACCCAGTACTTC CASSPTVETQYF
- TRBJ1-2 - TRBV2 TGTGCCAGCAGTCGATCCGGGACACTCGCTGGCTACACCTTC CASSRSGTLAGYTF
- TRBJ2-5 - TRBV18 TGTGCCAGCTCACCACCGTGGGGGGCCGGGGAGACCCAGTACTTC CASSPPWGAGETQYF
TRBD1 TRBJ2-7 once TRBV28 TGTGCCAGCAGTTCGCCTGCCGGGACAGGGGGGTACGAGCAGTACTTC CASSSPAGTGGYEQYF
- TRBJ2-5 - TRBV6-5 TGTGCCAGCAGTCCACCCGGACGGAGTAACCAGTACTTC CASSPPGRSNQYF
- TRBJ2-1 - TRBV2 TGTGCCAGCAGCAGGGGGGGCAGGGGATTCGGTGAGCAGTTCTTC CASSRGGRGFGEQFF
TRBD2 TRBJ2-1 - TRBV11-2 TGTGCCAGCAGGCGGGAGGGCAATGAGCAGTTCTTC CASRREGNEQFF
- TRBJ2-7 - TRBV14 TGTGCCAGCAGCCTCGGTCCCGACCCTTCCTACGAGCAGTACTTC CASSLGPDPSYEQYF
- TRBJ2-3 - TRBV7-2 TGTGCCAGCAGCGCAGGGGTTTCGACAGATACGCAGTATTTT CASSAGVSTDTQYF
TRBD2 TRBJ2-7 - TRBV5-8 TGTGCCAGCAGCTTACGCGGACTAGCCTACGAGCAGTACTTC CASSLRGLAYEQYF
- TRBJ1-2 - TRBV27 TGTGCCAGCAGTTTATTGGGGGGCTACTATGGCTACACCTTC CASSLLGGYYGYTF
- TRBJ2-1 - TRBV28 TGTGCCAGCACGGGATCCTCCTACAATGAGCAGTTCTTC CASTGSSYNEQFF
- TRBJ2-7 - TRBV28 TGTGCCAGCCTGACAGCAGCGTCCCACGAGCAGTACTTC CASLTAASHEQYF
- TRBJ2-7 few TRBV4-1 TGCGCCAGCAGCCAAGGGAGGGGAGAGACCTACGAGCAGTACTTC CASSQGRGETYEQYF
TRBD2 TRBJ2-5 - TRBV5-1 TGCGCCAGCAGTTTCTTTTTGACTAGCGGGAGGCAAGAGACCCAGTACTTC CASSFFLTSGRQETQYF
- TRBJ2-5 many TRBV7-6 TGTGCCAGCAGCCAACAAGAGACCCAGTACTTC CASSQQETQYF
TRBD2 TRBJ2-5 - TRBV5-4 TGTGCCAGCAGCTCCCTAGCGGGGTCACAAGAGACCCAGTACTTC CASSSLAGSQETQYF
TRBD1 TRBJ2-3 - TRBV28 TGTGCCAGCAGGTCGACAGGGAAAACAGATACGCAGTATTTT CASRSTGKTDTQYF
- TRBJ2-7 - TRBV11-2 TGTGCCAGCAGCTTATACGGGAGTAAAGCCTACGAGCAGTACTTC CASSLYGSKAYEQYF
TRBD1 TRBJ1-5 few TRBV28 TGTGCCAGCAGTTTGGGACAGGGAGACAATCAGCCCCAGCATTTT CASSLGQGDNQPQHF
TRBD1 TRBJ1-4 - TRBV6-1 TGTGCCAGCACCGTCCTCGGGACAGGGGCTGAAAAACTGTTTTTT CASTVLGTGAEKLFF
- TRBJ1-1 - TRBV1 TGCACCAGCAGCCTTGGGACAGGGAACACTGAAGCTTTCTTT CTSSLGTGNTEAFF
TRBD1 TRBJ2-5 - TRBV4-1 TGCGCCAGCAGCCTCCGGACAGGCGGACAACAAGAGACCCAGTACTTC CASSLRTGGQQETQYF
TRBD2 TRBJ2-7 - TRBV9 TGTGCCAGCAGCCCCCGGGGGAGGGAACCCTACGAGCAGTACTTC CASSPRGREPYEQYF
- TRBJ2-3 - TRBV10-3 TGTGCCATCAGTGAAGGGCGGGACCCTATGACAGATACGCAGTATTTT CAISEGRDPMTDTQYF
- TRBJ1-4 - TRBV6-5 TGTGCCAGCCTCTCGTTCCGAACCCCCAGTGAAAAACTGTTTTTT CASLSFRTPSEKLFF
TRBD1 TRBJ2-7 - TRBV5-1 TGCGCCAGCAGCGCCGGGACAGGGCTTTCCTACGAGCAGTACTTC CASSAGTGLSYEQYF
TRBD1 TRBJ2-5 once TRBV25-1 TGTGCCAGCAGTGTTCAGGGGGCGGCCCAGTACTTC CASSVQGAAQYF
TRBD1 TRBJ1-2 - TRBV5-4 TGTGCCAGCAGCCGGACAGGGAACTATGGCTACACCTTC CASSRTGNYGYTF
TRBD1 TRBJ1-5 - TRBV6-4 TGTGCCAGCAGGCGCGACAGGGGGCTTGAGCCCCAGCATTTT CASRRDRGLEPQHF
- TRBJ1-3 - TRBV4-3 TGCGCCAGCAGCCAGAGCAGCGGCTCTGGAAACACCATATATTTT CASSQSSGSGNTIYF
TRBD2 TRBJ2-7 few TRBV5-1 TGCGCCAGCAGCTTCCTAGCGGGAGGATCCTACGAGCAGTACTTC CASSFLAGGSYEQYF
TRBD1 TRBJ2-7 - TRBV11-2 TGTGCCAGCAGCCAGGGACAGGGGGCGTCCTACGAGCAGTACTTC CASSQGQGASYEQYF
- TRBJ2-2 - TRBV27 TGTGCCAGCAGCCTAGCCGGCACCGGGGAGCTGTTTTTT CASSLAGTGELFF
- TRBJ1-2 - TRBV7-9 TGTGCCAGCAGCTTTCCTGGGGATGGCTACACCTTC CASSFPGDGYTF
TRBD2 TRBJ2-5 - TRBV5-1 TGCGCCAGCAGCACGGGGGGGCGAGAGACCCAGTACTTC CASSTGGRETQYF
- TRBJ1-2 few TRBV28 TGTGCCACCACACAGCGTAACTATGGCTACACCTTC CATTQRNYGYTF
- TRBJ1-2 - TRBV28 TGTGCCAGCAGTGTGACACCCTATGGCTACACCTTC CASSVTPYGYTF
TRBD2 TRBJ2-1 - TRBV2 TGTGCCAGCAGGGTACCGGGACTATTAGTCGATGAGCAGTTCTTC CASRVPGLLVDEQFF
- TRBJ2-7 - TRBV29-1 TGCAGCGCCACCCGCCAGAGTTCCTACGAGCAGTACTTC CSATRQSSYEQYF
TRBD2 TRBJ2-4 - TRBV4-2 TGTGCCAGCAGCCAAGGGCGGGAGTTAGCCAAAAACATTCAGTACTTC CASSQGRELAKNIQYF
TRBD1 TRBJ2-5 - TRBV5-1 TGCGCCAGCATCTCACAGGGGAACCAAGAGACCCAGTACTTC CASISQGNQETQYF
- TRBJ1-6 few TRBV7-9 TGTGCCAGCAGGGAGGTGGGCTCGGATTCACCCCTCCACTTT CASREVGSDSPLHF
TRBD2 TRBJ2-7 - TRBV18 TGTGCCAGCTCATACGGGACTAGCGGGGGAGGCGAGCAGTACTTC CASSYGTSGGGEQYF
TRBD2 TRBJ2-2 - TRBV27 TGTGCCAGCACCCCCGGGGGGGCGGCCGGGGAGCTGTTTTTT CASTPGGAAGELFF
TRBD1 TRBJ1-2 - TRBV19 TGTGCCAGTAGCAAAACGACAGGGACGAACTATGGCTACACCTTC CASSKTTGTNYGYTF
- TRBJ1-5 - TRBV5-1 TGCGCCAGCAGCTTGATTCGGGGAGTGGGACCCCAGCATTTT CASSLIRGVGPQHF